These T cell receptor beta chains were read from a single sample in a study of cytomegalovirus exposure and HLA in healthy donors. Clones were read by immunoSEQ multiplex PCR, and TCRdb kept only the in-frame ones, dropping some. The table records 150,000 to 200,000 clones, about 81% of them present only once. The sample taken for sequencing was PBMCs. The receptors shown here come from a woman between 18 and 29 years old in good health and CMV-seronegative. Both conserved end residues are part of each CDR3. Each record gives: J gene, V gene, CDR3 protein.

TRBJ1-1,TRBV6-5,CASREGQLEAFF
TRBJ2-1,TRBV7-3,CASSPKQGQPAYNEQFF
TRBJ2-7,TRBV28,CASSLHGTSGRYEQYF
TRBJ2-7,TRBV9,CASSVGGDSYEQYF
TRBJ2-3,TRBV21-1,CASSKIAGVADTQYF
TRBJ2-1,TRBV18,CASSRLKTRDNEQFF
TRBJ2-3,TRBV5-1,CASSLGQGGNTDTQYF
TRBJ2-7,TRBV2,CASSLESGTNYEQYF
TRBJ2-1,TRBV5-1,CASSARLAAELHNEQFF
TRBJ2-4,TRBV19,CASSKLGTGSAKNIQYF
TRBJ1-3,TRBV11-2,CASSSRLDRGNTIYF
TRBJ2-2,TRBV9,CASSTTGLAGNTGELFF
TRBJ2-7,TRBV30,CAFRTGRIYEQYF
TRBJ2-1,TRBV11-2,CATHGLLYNEQFF
TRBJ1-5,TRBV28,CASSSPDGMGQPQHF
TRBJ2-7,TRBV2,CASSLDRREQYF
TRBJ2-7,TRBV6-1,CASSERGYEQYF
TRBJ1-1,TRBV7-8,CASSPAPVRGNTEAFF
TRBJ2-1,TRBV20-1,CSAYRYNEQFF
TRBJ1-1,TRBV11-2,CASSLEGGADTEAFF
TRBJ1-1,TRBV9,CASSGDSLTEAFF
TRBJ2-3,TRBV30,CAWSATGLAGEGEHF
TRBJ2-1,TRBV6-1,CASQTSGDYKQFF
TRBJ2-1,TRBV18,CASSSGLAANNEQFF
TRBJ1-6,TRBV9,CASSVARGSNSPLHF
TRBJ1-2,TRBV4-1,CASSQDQRFNGYTF
TRBJ2-6,TRBV18,CASSPPGLAGGFSGANVLTF
TRBJ1-2,TRBV6-1,CASSEAPSPYGYTF
TRBJ2-3,TRBV2,CASSGGLAGTHSTDTQYF
TRBJ1-2,TRBV7-2,CASTVGQGIYYGYTF
TRBJ1-2,TRBV11-2,CASSLVSDTVNYGYTF
TRBJ2-5,TRBV7-7,CASSSVGGGFQETQYF
TRBJ1-1,TRBV6-5,CASSRTVNTEAFF
TRBJ1-5,TRBV5-1,CASVRLGDRVRISNQPQHF
TRBJ2-3,TRBV10-3,CATSPDGNTDTQYF
TRBJ1-1,TRBV19,CASTTLRGAGTGASAAFF
TRBJ1-2,TRBV4-2,CASSQVALTGISHGYTF